This TCR beta chain was observed in a study of cytomegalovirus exposure and HLA in healthy donors. Researchers ran the PCR with 60 Vbeta and 13 Jbeta primers. Original processing methods: Roughly 10 million shared chains were among about 80 million unique TCR beta chains counted in a later analysis. The data were produced by immunoSEQ multiplex PCR, yet TCRdb's version contains in-frame clones alone and is incomplete. Clone size and V and J calls were adopted from that table, with D and trimming inferred from the DNA. The sample shows roughly 190,000 clones, over 70% of them seen only once. General study results and limits: Most CMV-associated TCR beta chains were later found to appear HLA-restricted. In a later analysis, productive TCRs from donors in an Asian-associated ancestry cluster reportedly carried fewer N-insertions than the cohort mean.

A note on this clone: Its specificity is unknown.

The specimen sequenced was PBMCs. The receptor comes from a man aged 50 or older in good health and CMV-seronegative.

The CDR3 DNA reads TGTGCCAGTAGCGACAGGTCATATAATTCACCCCTCCACTTT. As protein: CASSDRSYNSPLHF. The chain combines TRBV19 with TRBJ1-6; tentative D call: TRBD1 (6 bases). Germline V lookup: CDR1 LNHDA, CDR2 SQIVND (reference sequence). The CDR3 covers 14 residues. The ends were cut back, 6 bases at V and 4 bases at J, with 10 bases in the middle.